This TCR beta chain was identified in a study of cytomegalovirus exposure and HLA in healthy donors. To note about this clone: The junction departs from the called germline gene at one end, perhaps through a read error.

Primers: 60 Vbeta forward and 13 Jbeta reverse. Here immunoSEQ multiplex PCR was the method, and the copy in TCRdb shows in-frame clones only, minus some. The sample lists around 170,000 clones; 65% to 80% were seen once. Germline V gene sequence: CDR1 SNHLY, CDR2 FYNNEI. The CDR3 is 15 residues long. There were likely unrecorded immune exposures, though donors were nominally healthy when sampled. V is TRBV2 and J is TRBJ1-1; possible D gene TRBD1, 5 bases. The TCR originated in a woman in her fifties or sixties in good health and CMV-seropositive. The source material was PBMCs. CDR3 region: CARSGGEQADTEAFF. The CDR3 nucleotides are TGTGCCAGAAGTGGGGGGGAGCAGGCGGACACTGAAGCTTTCTTT.